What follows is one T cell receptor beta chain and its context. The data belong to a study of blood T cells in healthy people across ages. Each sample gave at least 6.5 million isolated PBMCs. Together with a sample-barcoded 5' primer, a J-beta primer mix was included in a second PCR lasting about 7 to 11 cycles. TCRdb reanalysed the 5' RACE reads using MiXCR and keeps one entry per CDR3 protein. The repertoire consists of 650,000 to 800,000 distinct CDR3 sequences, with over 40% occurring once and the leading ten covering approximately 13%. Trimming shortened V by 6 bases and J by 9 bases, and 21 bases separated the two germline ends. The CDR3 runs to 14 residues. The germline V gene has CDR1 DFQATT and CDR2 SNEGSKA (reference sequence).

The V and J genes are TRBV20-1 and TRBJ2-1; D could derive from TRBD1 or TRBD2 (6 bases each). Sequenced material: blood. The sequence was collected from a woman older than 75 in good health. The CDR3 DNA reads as TGCAGTGCCCTACTGTCCGGGGGCGGCGGTGAGCAGTTCTTC. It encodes CSALLSGGGGEQFF.